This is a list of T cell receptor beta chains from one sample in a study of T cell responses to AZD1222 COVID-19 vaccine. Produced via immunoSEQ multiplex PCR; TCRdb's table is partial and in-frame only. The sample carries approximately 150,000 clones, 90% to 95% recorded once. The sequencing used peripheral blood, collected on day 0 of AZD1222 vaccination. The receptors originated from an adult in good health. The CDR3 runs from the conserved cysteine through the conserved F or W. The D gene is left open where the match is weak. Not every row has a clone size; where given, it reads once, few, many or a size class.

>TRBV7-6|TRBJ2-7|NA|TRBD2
CASSLEASGGHSYEQYF
TGTGCCAGCAGCTTAGAGGCTAGCGGGGGCCACTCCTACGAGCAGTACTTC
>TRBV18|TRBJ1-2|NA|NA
CASSPGTEGYGYTF
TGTGCCAGCTCACCAGGGACGGAGGGGTATGGCTACACCTTC
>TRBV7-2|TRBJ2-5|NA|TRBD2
CASSAGGWETQYF
TGTGCCAGCAGCGCGGGAGGGTGGGAGACCCAGTACTTC
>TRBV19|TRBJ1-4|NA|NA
CASGGTGATNEKLFF
TGTGCCAGTGGGGGGACCGGCGCAACTAATGAAAAACTGTTTTTT
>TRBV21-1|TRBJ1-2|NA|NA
CASSKVLRQGAPCGYTF
TGTGCCAGCAGCAAAGTACTCAGACAGGGGGCTCCTTGTGGCTACACCTTC
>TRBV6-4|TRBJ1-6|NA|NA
CASSDQDGEPLHF
TGTGCCAGCAGTGACCAAGACGGCGAACCCCTCCACTTT
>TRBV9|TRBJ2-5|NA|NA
CASSVDGPPETQYF
TGTGCCAGCAGCGTAGACGGACCACCTGAGACCCAGTACTTC
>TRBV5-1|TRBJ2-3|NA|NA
CASSLQVGPSTDTQYF
TGCGCCAGCAGCTTGCAGGTAGGGCCGAGCACAGATACGCAGTATTTT
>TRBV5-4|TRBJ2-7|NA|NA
CASSPGTGRPLEQYF
TGTGCCAGCAGCCCGGGGACTGGGAGACCGTTAGAGCAGTACTTC
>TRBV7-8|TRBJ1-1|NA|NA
CASSLGLGLQMNTEAFF
TGTGCCAGCAGCTTAGGTTTGGGGCTACAGATGAACACTGAAGCTTTCTTT
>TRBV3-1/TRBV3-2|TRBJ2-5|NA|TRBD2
CASSLGGAGGQETQYF
TGTGCCAGCAGCCTGGGGGGAGCGGGAGGACAAGAGACCCAGTACTTC
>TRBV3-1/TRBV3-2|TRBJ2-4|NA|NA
CASSQVSLIQYF
TGTGCCAGCAGCCAAGTTTCGTTAATTCAGTACTTC
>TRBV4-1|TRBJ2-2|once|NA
CASSQVRDSRNTGELFF
TGCGCCAGCAGCCAAGTCCGGGACTCCCGGAACACCGGGGAGCTGTTTTTT
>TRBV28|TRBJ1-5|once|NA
CASCRQAPDQPQHF
TGTGCCAGCTGCCGACAGGCTCCTGATCAGCCCCAGCATTTT
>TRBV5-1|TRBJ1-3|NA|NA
CASSLTVSSGNTIYF
TGCGCCAGCAGCTTGACGGTGAGCTCTGGAAACACCATATATTTT
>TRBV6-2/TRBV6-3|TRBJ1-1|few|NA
CASSLVEGNTEAFF
TGTGCCAGCAGTTTAGTTGAAGGGAACACTGAAGCTTTCTTT
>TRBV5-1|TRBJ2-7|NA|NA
CASSATSGAEQYF
TGCGCCAGCAGCGCAACTAGTGGCGCCGAGCAGTACTTC
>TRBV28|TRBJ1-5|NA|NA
CASLGRGNVQPQHF
TGTGCCAGCTTGGGGAGGGGGAATGTTCAGCCCCAGCATTTT
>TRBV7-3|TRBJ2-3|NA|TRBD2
CASSLIAGVTDTQYF
TGTGCCAGCAGCTTAATAGCGGGGGTCACAGATACGCAGTATTTT
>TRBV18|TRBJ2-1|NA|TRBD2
CASSPGLAGRNEQFF
TGTGCCAGCTCACCGGGACTAGCGGGGAGGAATGAGCAGTTCTTC
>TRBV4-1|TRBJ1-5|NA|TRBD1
CASSPDRGDQPQHF
TGCGCCAGCAGCCCGGACAGGGGGGATCAGCCCCAGCATTTT
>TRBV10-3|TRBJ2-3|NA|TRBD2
CAISGAGGPTDTQYF
TGTGCCATCAGTGGAGCGGGAGGACCCACAGATACGCAGTATTTT
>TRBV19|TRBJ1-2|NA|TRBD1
CASSGLRDRVGPGYTF
TGTGCCAGTAGTGGGCTCCGGGACAGGGTCGGTCCTGGCTACACCTTC
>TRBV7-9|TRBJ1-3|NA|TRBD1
CASRPTGSGNTIYF
TGTGCCAGCAGACCGACAGGGTCTGGAAACACCATATATTTT
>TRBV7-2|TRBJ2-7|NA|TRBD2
CASSPLAGEGYEQYF
TGTGCCAGCAGCCCACTAGCGGGGGAGGGGTACGAGCAGTACTTC
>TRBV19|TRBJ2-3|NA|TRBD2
CASSISGGLSTDTQYF
TGTGCCAGTAGTATTAGCGGGGGGCTTAGCACAGATACGCAGTATTTT
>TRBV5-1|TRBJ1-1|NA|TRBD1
CASSFGTGTMNTEAFF
TGCGCCAGCAGCTTCGGGACAGGGACTATGAACACTGAAGCTTTCTTT
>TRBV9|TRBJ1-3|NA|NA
CASSVDPPGGHSGNTIYF
TGTGCCAGCAGCGTAGACCCCCCGGGCGGACACTCTGGAAACACCATATATTTT
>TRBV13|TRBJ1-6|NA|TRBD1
CASSFAGTGASPLHF
TGTGCCAGCAGCTTTGCCGGGACAGGGGCTTCACCCCTCCACTTT
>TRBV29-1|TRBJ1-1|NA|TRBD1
CSVDRGPGAFF
TGCAGCGTGGACAGGGGGCCAGGTGCTTTCTTT
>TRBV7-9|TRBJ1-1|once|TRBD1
CASSSGTASRGTEAFF
TGTGCCAGCAGCTCCGGGACAGCCTCACGGGGCACTGAAGCTTTCTTT